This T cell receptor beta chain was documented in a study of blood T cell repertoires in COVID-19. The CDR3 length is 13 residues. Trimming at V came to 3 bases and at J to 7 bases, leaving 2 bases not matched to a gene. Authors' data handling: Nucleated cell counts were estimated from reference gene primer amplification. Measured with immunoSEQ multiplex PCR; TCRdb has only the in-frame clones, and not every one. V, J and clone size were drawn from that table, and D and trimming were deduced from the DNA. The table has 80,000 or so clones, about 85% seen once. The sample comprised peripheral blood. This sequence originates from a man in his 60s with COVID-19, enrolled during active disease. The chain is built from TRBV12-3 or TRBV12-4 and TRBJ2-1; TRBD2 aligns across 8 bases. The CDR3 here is CASSLRGGNEQFF. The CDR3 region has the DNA TGTGCCAGCAGTTTGCGCGGGGGGAATGAGCAGTTCTTC.